Sequencing of this T cell receptor (beta chain) was carried out in a study of PD-1 blockade in mismatch repair-deficient tumors. Germline V lookup: CDR1 SGDLS, CDR2 YYNGEE. J was trimmed by 3 bases and V by 3 bases; bases with no gene match: 5. The CDR3 is 14 amino acids. Sequencing was performed with immunoSEQ multiplex PCR; in TCRdb, only in-frame clones are kept and a portion is missing. The data hold some 130,000 clones, with 88% observed a single time. The chain joins TRBV9 to TRBJ2-7; the match to TRBD2 covers 8 bases. This TCR was sampled from an adult with mismatch repair-deficient cancer. Sequenced material: peripheral blood, taken just under 74 weeks after starting pembrolizumab. CDR3 residues: CASSGPSGSYEQYF. The CDR3 region has the DNA TGTGCCAGCAGCGGGCCCAGCGGGAGCTACGAGCAGTACTTC. Variable domain in full (rest from reference TRBV9 and TRBJ2-7): DSGVTQTPKHLITATGQRVTLRCSPRSGDLSVYWYQQSLDQGLQFLIQYYNGEERAKGNILERFSAQQFPDLHSELNLSSLELGDSALYFCASSGPSGSYEQYFGPGTRLTVT.